The clone carrying this TCR beta chain was recorded many times. After removal of 3 bases from V and 4 bases from J, the junction contained 6 bases not matched to a gene. Germline values: CDR1 SGDLS, CDR2 YYNGEE. This CDR3 comprises 14 residues. The data were obtained in a study of T-cell reconstitution after alpha-beta-depleted transplantation in children. The library targeted TCRbeta and was prepared with unique molecular identifiers. Each CDR3 protein is one row after TCRdb ran MiXCR on the PCR reads. The sample comprises roughly 220,000 distinct CDR3 sequences, 7.5% to 10% of which are singletons, and about 5% rests with the top ten.

The source material was PBMCs from the stem cell graft donor, sampled from the stem cell graft. The chain links TRBV9 to TRBJ1-1; 7 positions match TRBD1. This clonotype originated in a human donor who donated a stem cell graft to a child with SCID. The CDR3 loop reads CASSAGTASTEAFF. The CDR3 DNA sequence: TGTGCCAGCAGCGCCGGGACAGCGAGCACTGAAGCTTTCTTT.